This T cell receptor (beta chain) was recorded in a study of shared clonotypes between healthy human individuals. For the study at large: Per-donor plates numbered three CD4 naive, three CD4 memory, two CD8 naive and one CD8 memory. Whole-study findings and limits: The study generally estimated greater richness for naive than memory subsets.

CD8 memory was a combination of CD45RO+ cells and CCR7-negative CD45RA+ TemRA cells. The table came from immunoSEQ multiplex PCR; TCRdb's copy has only in-frame clones and leaves some out. The table has 110,000 or so clones, about 63% seen once. Unmatched junction bases numbered 8, after V lost 5 bases and J lost 3 bases. CDR3 length: 16 amino acids. Germline CDR1 reads MNHEY; CDR2 reads SMNVEV (reference sequence). Turning to this clone: Its antigen remains unknown.

This chain joins TRBV27 and TRBJ2-7, with 12 positions matching TRBD2. Sequenced material: memory CD8+ T cells sorted from blood. The subset denotes: CD45RO+ cells pooled with CCR7-negative TemRA cells. This receptor was taken from a woman aged 25 to 39 in good health. The CDR3 nucleotides read TGTGCCAGCAGTCCCCGACTAGCGGGAGTGCACTACGAGCAGTACTTC. Its protein is CASSPRLAGVHYEQYF.